The 18 T cell receptor beta chains given below trace back to one sample, sequenced in a study of cytomegalovirus exposure and HLA in healthy donors. Primers for the PCR totalled 60 Vbeta and 13 Jbeta. The method was immunoSEQ multiplex PCR; TCRdb's version includes in-frame clones alone and lacks a portion of them. The sample table sets out about 100,000 clones. What was sequenced was PBMCs. These receptors all come from a man aged 45 to 65 in good health and CMV-seronegative.

The chain uses TRBV12-5 and TRBJ1-1, with D unresolved. Germline V gene sequence: CDR1 LGHNT, CDR2 FRNRAP. The CDR3 consists of 13 residues. Trimming left V 2 bases short and J 11 bases short, with 15 bases between. The CDR3 coding sequence is TGTGCTAGTGGTTTGCCACAAAATACCCAGGCTTTCTTT. Protein sequence: CASGLPQNTQAFF.

The chain combines TRBV2 with TRBJ1-2; weak D call: TRBD1 (5 bases). Trimming pared 4 bases from V and 6 bases from J, leaving 15 bases between. Germline CDR1 SNHLY, CDR2 FYNNEI. CDR3 size: 14 residues. The CDR3 DNA follows: TGTGCCAGCAGTGTCGGCAGGGAAGGGGATGGCTACACCTTC. Protein: CASSVGREGDGYTF.

J is TRBJ1-4 and V is TRBV4-2; 9 positions agree with TRBD1. V was pared by 4 bases and J by 5 bases, with 5 bases of the junction left unmatched. Germline CDR1 is LGHNA and CDR2 is YNFKEQ. This CDR3 contains 15 residues. The CDR3 loop reads CASSLGQGPNEKLFF. In nucleotides, the CDR3 is TGTGCCAGCAGCCTCGGACAGGGGCCAAATGAAAAACTGTTTTTT.

The chain carries TRBV30 and TRBJ2-6, with TRBD1 matching over 7 bases. Germline CDR1 is GTSNPN and CDR2 is SVGIG (reference sequence). V trimming: 1 base; J trimming: 1 base; junction bases outside the gene matches: 1. The CDR3 sequence is 15 residues long. The DNA of the CDR3 is TGTGCCTGGAGTGAGGGGGCATCTGGGGCCAACGTCCTGACTTTC. This gives the protein CAWSEGASGANVLTF.

The chain carries TRBV6-5 and TRBJ1-5; D is uncertain. CDR1 is MNHEY and CDR2 is SVGAGI in the germline V gene. With 2 bases removed from V and 7 bases from J, the gap between germline ends came to 12 bases. This CDR3 is 14 amino acids long. DNA for the CDR3: TGTGCCAGCAGTTACGGGCCTGGGAGGCAGCCCCAGCATTTT. This gives the protein CASSYGPGRQPQHF.

The chain combines TRBV4-1 with TRBJ2-1; D might be TRBD2 (6 bases). The V end lost 3 bases, the J end lost 7 bases, and 13 bases lay between the germline ends. Germline assignment: CDR1 MGHRA and CDR2 YSYEKL. This CDR3 is built from 14 residues. The CDR3 region is CASSHDPGLNEQFF. The CDR3, as DNA: TGCGCCAGCAGCCACGACCCCGGACTAAATGAGCAGTTCTTC.

This chain connects TRBV7-8 to TRBJ2-5; D is perhaps TRBD2 (5 bases). The germline gives CDR1 SGHVS, CDR2 FQNEAQ. The V end was cut by 11 bases, the J end by 2 bases, with 9 bases between. This CDR3 is 11 amino acids long. The chain's CDR3 is CAAGQQETQYF. The CDR3 coding sequence is TGTGCCGCGGGCCAGCAAGAGACCCAGTACTTC.

As concerns this clone: At one end the junction does not follow the germline gene, possibly because of a read error. V is TRBV27 and J is TRBJ1-5, with D perhaps matching TRBD1 (6 bases). The CDR3 has 13 residues. CDR1 is MNHEY, CDR2 SMNVEV, per germline (reference sequence). For the CDR3, the DNA is TGTGCCAGCAGTTTATACAGGGACCAGCCCCGGCATTTT. Its translation is CASSLYRDQPRHF.

This chain links TRBV30 with TRBJ1-4, with D possibly being TRBD1 (6 bases). Germline lookup yields CDR1 GTSNPN and CDR2 SVGIG (reference sequence). Trimming pared 1 base from V and 5 bases from J, leaving 14 bases between. The length of the CDR3 is 15 residues. The CDR3 region is CAWSEQGRLNEKLFF. Here the CDR3 DNA reads TGTGCCTGGAGTGAACAGGGAAGATTGAATGAAAAACTGTTTTTT.

The chain links TRBV7-6 to TRBJ1-1; perhaps TRBD1 as D (5 bases). The germline gives CDR1 SGHVS, CDR2 FNYEAQ. This CDR3 has 14 amino acids. The V end was cut by 1 base, the J end by 3 bases, with 9 bases between. The CDR3 spells CASSLEAGDTEAFF. CDR3 coding DNA: TGTGCCAGCAGCTTAGAAGCGGGGGACACTGAAGCTTTCTTT.

The chain couples TRBV6-5 to TRBJ1-5, with 7 positions matching TRBD1. This CDR3 is built from 15 residues. Germline V gene data show CDR1 as MNHEY and CDR2 as SVGAGI. J gave up 0 bases and V 4 bases, and 3 bases lay outside the gene matches. The CDR3 spells CASSFRTGSNQPQHF. DNA of the CDR3: TGTGCCAGCAGTTTCCGGACAGGTAGCAATCAGCCCCAGCATTTT.

The chain couples TRBV5-4 to TRBJ2-3, with no clear D. This CDR3 comprises 15 residues. Germline CDR1 is SGHNT and CDR2 is YYREEE (reference sequence). The V end was cut by 5 bases, the J end by 5 bases, with 18 bases between. The CDR3 loop is CASSTAAARRDTQYF. CDR3 nucleotide sequence: TGTGCCAGCAGTACCGCCGCGGCTAGAAGAGATACGCAGTATTTT.

The V gene is TRBV11-3, the J gene TRBJ2-5; weak D call: TRBD1 (6 bases). This CDR3 is 15 amino acids long. CDR1 is SGHNT, CDR2 YENEEA, per germline. The V end was cut by 5 bases, the J end by 2 bases, with 15 bases between. The CDR3 region has the DNA TGTGCCAGCAGCCCTGGGGGCCTCCTACAAGAGACCCAGTACTTC. The encoded protein is CASSPGGLLQETQYF.

This chain links TRBV6-1 with TRBJ2-5; D gene unclear. Matching the DNA end better, TRBJ2-7 makes the J call doubtful. The CDR3 sequence is 15 residues long. The germline V gene has CDR1 MNHNS and CDR2 SASEGT. The CDR3 DNA reads as TGTGCCAGCAGTGAGATGTGGAGAACACCCTACGAGCAGTACTTC. It translates to CASSEMWRTPYEQYF.

The V call is TRBV19, the J call TRBJ1-3; D is ambiguous. Germline lookup yields CDR1 LNHDA and CDR2 SQIVND (reference sequence). Trimming took off 6 bases at V and 3 bases at J, with 18 bases between the two ends. The CDR3 extends over 16 amino acids. In DNA, the CDR3 is TGTGCCAGTAGCTTAACCTTGGAGGTTGGTGGAAACACCATATATTTT. Amino acids: CASSLTLEVGGNTIYF.

The V and J genes are TRBV14 and TRBJ1-6, with TRBD1 as a possible D gene (6 bases). V was shortened by 6 bases and J by 5 bases, with 11 bases between the two germline ends. CDR1 SGHDN and CDR2 FVKESK come from the germline V gene. This CDR3 spans 14 amino acids. In DNA, the CDR3 is TGTGCCAGCAGTCGGACAGAACATAATTCACCCCTCCACTTT. Amino acids: CASSRTEHNSPLHF.

The chain combines TRBV27 with TRBJ1-5; 8 positions agree with TRBD1. The CDR3 is 15 amino acids. Germline V gene sequence: CDR1 MNHEY, CDR2 SMNVEV (reference sequence). Trimming at V came to 5 bases and at J to 4 bases, leaving 7 bases not matched to a gene. CDR3 nucleotides: TGTGCCAGCAGTCCAGGACAGGGAAAGAATCAGCCCCAGCATTTT. Translated: CASSPGQGKNQPQHF.

The V call is TRBV7-8, the J call TRBJ1-1; 7 bases are a match to TRBD1. Per the germline V gene, CDR1 is SGHVS and CDR2 is FQNEAQ. The length of the CDR3 is 14 residues. V gave up 6 bases and J gave up 4 bases; unmatched junction bases: 8. The CDR3 nucleotides read TGTGCCAGCAGAACCCCGGACAGGCGCACTGAAGCTTTCTTT. It specifies CASRTPDRRTEAFF.